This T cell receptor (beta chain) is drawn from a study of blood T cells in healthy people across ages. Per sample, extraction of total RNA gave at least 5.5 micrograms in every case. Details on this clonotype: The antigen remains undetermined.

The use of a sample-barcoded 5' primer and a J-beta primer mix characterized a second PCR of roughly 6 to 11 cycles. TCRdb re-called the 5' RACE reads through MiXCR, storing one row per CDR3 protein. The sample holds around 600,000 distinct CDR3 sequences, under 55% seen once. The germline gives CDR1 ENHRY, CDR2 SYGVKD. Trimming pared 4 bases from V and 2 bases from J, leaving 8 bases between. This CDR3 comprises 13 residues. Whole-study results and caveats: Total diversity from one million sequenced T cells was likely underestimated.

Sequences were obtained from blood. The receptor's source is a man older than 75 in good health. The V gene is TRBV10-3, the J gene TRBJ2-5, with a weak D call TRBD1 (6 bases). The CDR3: CAISVTGQETQYF. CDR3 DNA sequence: TGTGCCATCAGTGTAACAGGGCAAGAGACCCAGTACTTC.